This T cell receptor (beta chain) was identified in a study of blood T cells in healthy people across ages. About this clonotype itself: The germline gene is not matched at one end of the junction; a read error may be the cause.

PCR was performed a second time for about 7 to 12 cycles using a sample-barcoded 5' primer and a J-beta primer mix. One entry per CDR3 protein results from TCRdb running MiXCR on the 5' RACE reads. The table has roughly 720,000 distinct CDR3 sequences, roughly 53% seen once. This CDR3 region has 14 residues. From germline, CDR1 is LGHNA and CDR2 YNFKEQ. The V and J genes are TRBV4-2 and TRBJ2-5, with 11 bases fitting TRBD1. The J call may be incorrect, as the DNA end agrees better with TRBJ2-7. This clonotype was sampled from a man older than 75 in good health. The sequencing sample was made of blood. The CDR3 DNA reads as TGTACCAGCAGCCTGGGACAGGGGGCCTACGAGCAGTACTTC. Its protein is CTSSLGQGAYEQYF.